Listed below are T cell receptor beta chains from one sample, sequenced in a study of CD8 T cells in Susac syndrome. TCRdb re-called the immunoSEQ multiplex PCR reads with MiXCR, one entry per CDR3 protein. The sample yields some 300,000 distinct CDR3 sequences, 70% to 90% seen once. The specimen sequenced was CD8+ T cells from PBMCs. The receptors come from a human donor with multiple sclerosis. Both conserved end residues are part of each CDR3. A D gene is named only where the DNA matches it firmly. Some rows have no size entry. The others give once, few or many, or a class for an expanded clone.

j_gene: TRBJ2-1
len: 11
d_gene: NA
abundance: NA
v_gene: TRBV28
CDR3nt: TGTGCCAGCAGTTTAGTTGACACTAAGTTCTTC
CDR3aa: CASSLVDTKFF

j_gene: TRBJ1-1
len: 13
d_gene: NA
abundance: NA
v_gene: TRBV7-3
CDR3nt: TGTGCCAGCAGCTGGTACGGCAACACTGAAGCTTTCTTT
CDR3aa: CASSWYGNTEAFF

j_gene: TRBJ2-7
len: 13
d_gene: NA
abundance: few
v_gene: TRBV12-3/TRBV12-4
CDR3nt: TGTGCCAGCAGTTTAGGAGCAGGGGCCGAGCAGTACTTC
CDR3aa: CASSLGAGAEQYF

j_gene: TRBJ2-5
len: 14
d_gene: NA
abundance: NA
v_gene: TRBV29-1
CDR3nt: TGCAGCGTTGAGGGGACCACCTTTGAAGAGACCCAGTACTTC
CDR3aa: CSVEGTTFEETQYF

j_gene: TRBJ2-7
len: 14
d_gene: NA
abundance: NA
v_gene: TRBV4-2
CDR3nt: TGTGCCAGCAGCCCCGGACGTCTGGCTGGTGAGCAGTACTTC
CDR3aa: CASSPGRLAGEQYF

j_gene: TRBJ1-4
len: 15
d_gene: TRBD1
abundance: NA
v_gene: TRBV20-1
CDR3nt: TGCAGTGCACCGCCCCAACAGGGGGCTCATGAAAAACTGTTTTTT
CDR3aa: CSAPPQQGAHEKLFF

j_gene: TRBJ1-3
len: 15
d_gene: NA
abundance: NA
v_gene: TRBV28
CDR3nt: TGTGCCAGCAATTCTAAGGTTGACTCTGGAAACACCATATATTTT
CDR3aa: CASNSKVDSGNTIYF

j_gene: TRBJ2-2
len: 16
d_gene: TRBD1
abundance: NA
v_gene: TRBV6-1
CDR3nt: TGTGCCAGCAGCGTCACAGGGGGACCGAACACCGGGGAGCTGTTTTTT
CDR3aa: CASSVTGGPNTGELFF

j_gene: TRBJ2-7
len: 13
d_gene: NA
abundance: NA
v_gene: TRBV20-1
CDR3nt: TGCAGTGTTCCGACAGGCGACCTTTTGGAGCAGTACTTC
CDR3aa: CSVPTGDLLEQYF

j_gene: TRBJ2-1
len: 14
d_gene: TRBD2
abundance: NA
v_gene: TRBV15
CDR3nt: TGTGCCACCGTAGCGGGAGCCGCCTACAATGAGCAGTTCTTC
CDR3aa: CATVAGAAYNEQFF

j_gene: TRBJ2-1
len: 12
d_gene: NA
abundance: NA
v_gene: TRBV11-2
CDR3nt: TGTGCCAGCAGCCCTACACAATGGGAGCAGTTCTTC
CDR3aa: CASSPTQWEQFF

j_gene: TRBJ2-7
len: 15
d_gene: NA
abundance: NA
v_gene: TRBV20-1
CDR3nt: TGCAGTGCTAGAGAGGGTAGGGATCCCCCCTACGAGCAGTACTTC
CDR3aa: CSAREGRDPPYEQYF

j_gene: TRBJ1-4
len: 17
d_gene: NA
abundance: NA
v_gene: TRBV19
CDR3nt: TGTGCCAGTAACCCCCTTGTTGGCGCTGGTCGGGAGGAAAAACTGTTTTTT
CDR3aa: CASNPLVGAGREEKLFF

j_gene: TRBJ1-6
len: 16
d_gene: NA
abundance: NA
v_gene: TRBV6-1
CDR3nt: TGTGCCAGCAGTGGGAGGGGCACAGAATATAATTCACCCCTCCACTTT
CDR3aa: CASSGRGTEYNSPLHF

j_gene: TRBJ2-7
len: 14
d_gene: TRBD1
abundance: NA
v_gene: TRBV7-2
CDR3nt: TGTGCCAGCAGCCCCACAGGGGGCGAAACACGCCAGTACTTC
CDR3aa: CASSPTGGETRQYF

j_gene: TRBJ2-1
len: 15
d_gene: NA
abundance: NA
v_gene: TRBV9
CDR3nt: TGTGCCAGCAGCGTTGGCGGGCTCTCCTACAATGAGCAGTTCTTC
CDR3aa: CASSVGGLSYNEQFF

j_gene: TRBJ2-1
len: 16
d_gene: TRBD1
abundance: NA
v_gene: TRBV18
CDR3nt: TGTGCCAGCTCTCCCCCGGGACAGGGCTACTACAATGAGCAGTTCTTC
CDR3aa: CASSPPGQGYYNEQFF

j_gene: TRBJ2-2
len: 15
d_gene: TRBD1
abundance: NA
v_gene: TRBV27
CDR3nt: TGTGCCAGCAGTTCCCGGGACAGTCCAGCCGGGGAGCTGTTTTTT
CDR3aa: CASSSRDSPAGELFF

j_gene: TRBJ2-7
len: 20
d_gene: TRBD2
abundance: NA
v_gene: TRBV27
CDR3nt: TGTGCCAGCAGGCAATCCCGACAGGGTTTAACTAGCGGGAGGGCTTCCGAGCAGTACTTC
CDR3aa: CASRQSRQGLTSGRASEQYF

j_gene: TRBJ2-1
len: 17
d_gene: TRBD2
abundance: once
v_gene: TRBV5-6
CDR3nt: TGTGCCAGCAGCTTGTGGCTAGCGGGGGGGCTGGTGAGTGAGCAGTTCTTC
CDR3aa: CASSLWLAGGLVSEQFF

j_gene: TRBJ2-2
len: 15
d_gene: NA
abundance: once
v_gene: TRBV5-6
CDR3nt: TGTGCCATTCTACGACGAATCCCGAACACCGGGGAGCTGTTTTTT
CDR3aa: CAILRRIPNTGELFF